Reported below is one T cell receptor beta chain. What it binds is unknown. The sample comes from a study of PD-1 blockade in classical Hodgkin lymphoma. Study results and caveats: At C4D1, TCR diversity had climbed significantly for CD4+ cells, though not for CD8+ cells.

The data were produced by immunoSEQ multiplex PCR, yet TCRdb's version contains in-frame clones alone and is incomplete. In the table there are under 40,000 clones, 70% to 85% of which are singletons. Time point here: cycle 4 day 1 (C4D1), after 6 weeks of nivolumab. Each patient's relapse followed autologous stem cell transplantation, and brentuximab vedotin exposure varied. Material: peripheral blood mononuclear cells (PBMCs), obtained before the fourth cycle of nivolumab. The clonotype originates from a human donor with classical Hodgkin lymphoma.

The CDR3 here is CASSLVVGNYGYTF. DNA for the CDR3: TGTGCCAGCAGCTTGGTCGTAGGGAACTATGGCTACACCTTC. J is TRBJ1-2 and V is TRBV7-2; the D is unclear. Germline CDR1 reads SGHTA; CDR2 reads FQGNSA. Deletions cut 3 bases from V and 2 bases from J, with 10 bases between. The CDR3 extends over 14 amino acids.